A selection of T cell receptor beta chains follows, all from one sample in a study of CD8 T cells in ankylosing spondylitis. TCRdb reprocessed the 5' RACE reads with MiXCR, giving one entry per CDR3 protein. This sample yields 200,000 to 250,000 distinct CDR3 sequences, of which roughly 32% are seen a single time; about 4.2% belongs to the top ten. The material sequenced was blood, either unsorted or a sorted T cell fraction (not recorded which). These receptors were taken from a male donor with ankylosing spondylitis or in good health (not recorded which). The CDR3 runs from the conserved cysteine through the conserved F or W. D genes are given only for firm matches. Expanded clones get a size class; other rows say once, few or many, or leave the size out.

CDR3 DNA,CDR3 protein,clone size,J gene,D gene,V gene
TGTGCCAGCAGTTCCCCCGACGGGAAACATGAGCAGTTCTTC,CASSSPDGKHEQFF,-,TRBJ2-1,-,TRBV27
TGCAGTGCACGCTCCCTGGGACCCGGCTCCTACAATGAGCAGTTCTTC,CSARSLGPGSYNEQFF,few,TRBJ2-1,-,TRBV20-1
TGCAGTGCTACCTCCGGAGGGAGGGGTAGGGATCAGCCCCAGCATTTT,CSATSGGRGRDQPQHF,few,TRBJ1-5,-,TRBV20-1
TGCGCCAGCAGCTCGGACATCGGTGATGACGAGCAGTACTTC,CASSSDIGDDEQYF,-,TRBJ2-7,-,TRBV5-1
TGTGCCAGCAGCCCACTTCCTTCGAAAGGACCCGGGGAGCTGTTTTTT,CASSPLPSKGPGELFF,-,TRBJ2-2,-,TRBV7-9
TGCAGCGTTCAAGCGGAAGAGACCCAGTACTTC,CSVQAEETQYF,few,TRBJ2-5,-,TRBV29-1
TGTGCCAGCAGTCCCTTGGGGACAGGGGGAGGAGAGACCCAGTACTTC,CASSPLGTGGGETQYF,-,TRBJ2-5,TRBD1,TRBV6-1
TGCTGTGCTAGATCTGCCCGTAGACAGGGTCTATACAATGAGCAGTTCTTC,CCARSARRQGLYNEQFF,-,TRBJ2-1,TRBD1,TRBV20-1
TGCAGTGCCCGGATCAGGGTCAATGAGAACTATGGCTACACCTTC,CSARIRVNENYGYTF,-,TRBJ1-2,-,TRBV20-1
TGTGCCAGCAGGGATAACAGGGACCATGGCTACACCTTC,CASRDNRDHGYTF,few,TRBJ1-2,-,TRBV6-1
TGCAGTGCTAGGCTGGGACAGGGGGATTCAGATACGCAGTATTTT,CSARLGQGDSDTQYF,many,TRBJ2-3,TRBD1,TRBV20-1
TGTGCCAGCAGGGGACAAACATACGAGCAGTACTTC,CASRGQTYEQYF,-,TRBJ2-7,-,TRBV25-1
TGCAGTGCTAAAGGACACTTAAATGAAAAACTGTTTTTT,CSAKGHLNEKLFF,-,TRBJ1-4,-,TRBV20-1
TGTGCCAGCAGCTTTAGTAGGGCCGAAAAACTGTTTTTT,CASSFSRAEKLFF,-,TRBJ1-4,-,TRBV11-2
TGTGCCAGCAGCTTCATATCCACCGGGGAGCTGTTTTTT,CASSFISTGELFF,few,TRBJ2-2,-,TRBV7-2
TGTGCCACCAACCCGGGGAGGGACTATGGCTACACCTTC,CATNPGRDYGYTF,-,TRBJ1-2,-,TRBV15
TGTGCCAGCAGTTTCCAGACCGGACGGGGCATTCAGTACTTC,CASSFQTGRGIQYF,-,TRBJ2-4,-,TRBV27
TGTGCCAGCAGCCAAGAACCGTCGGGAAGGAACACCGGGGAGCTGTTTTTT,CASSQEPSGRNTGELFF,-,TRBJ2-2,-,TRBV4-2
TGCAGTGCTAGAAGTAATAGCGGGGCTACCGGGGAGCTGTTTTTT,CSARSNSGATGELFF,-,TRBJ2-2,TRBD2,TRBV20-1